The 11 T cell receptor beta chains below all came from one sample that was sequenced in a study of response to subunit inactivated influenza vaccine. MiXCR, run by TCRdb on the RT-PCR reads, gives a single entry per CDR3 protein. The profile shows 530,000 or so distinct CDR3 sequences, 25% of them singletons. The source was CD4+ T cells sorted from PBMCs, collected around 5 days after vaccination. Receptor source: a man aged 45-65 years who received an inactivated influenza vaccine.

This clonotype was picked up a small number of times. This chain joins TRBV20-1 and TRBJ2-6; D gene unclear. Trimming shortened V by 3 bases and J by 1 base, and 13 bases separated the two germline ends. The CDR3 sequence is 16 residues long. The germline V gene encodes CDR1 DFQATT and CDR2 SNEGSKA (reference sequence). CDR3 in amino acids: CSASPLRDSGANVLTF. The CDR3, as DNA: TGCAGTGCTAGCCCCCTACGAGATTCTGGGGCCAACGTCCTGACTTTC.

In its sample, this clonotype was seen a few times. The V gene is TRBV5-5, the J gene TRBJ2-3; TRBD2 agrees at 9 bases. This CDR3 has 16 residues. Germline V gene data show CDR1 as SGHKS and CDR2 as YYEKEE (reference sequence). Trimming took 4 bases from V and 4 from J; bases not matched to a gene: 10. The CDR3 DNA sequence: TGTGCCAGCAGCGGAAATAGCGGGGGAGGAGCAGATACGCAGTATTTT. Protein product: CASSGNSGGGADTQYF.

The rearrangement uses TRBV6-5 and TRBJ2-3; D is perhaps TRBD2 (5 bases). Trimming removed 0 bases from V and 6 bases from J, with 19 bases in between. Germline CDR1 and CDR2: MNHEY and SVGAGI. The length of the CDR3 is 17 residues. The CDR3 DNA sequence: TGTGCCAGCAGTTACTCTGTAGGAGCGGCGGTAGTGGATACGCAGTATTTT. Its translation: CASSYSVGAAVVDTQYF.

The gene calls are TRBV20-1 and TRBJ2-3, with TRBD2 as a possible D gene (5 bases). Germline V gene sequence: CDR1 DFQATT, CDR2 SNEGSKA (reference sequence). Trimming pared 4 bases from V and 2 bases from J, leaving 13 bases between. There are 14 residues in the CDR3. In DNA form, the CDR3 reads TGCAGTGCTACTCGGGGTAGCATCACAGATACGCAGTATTTT. Protein sequence: CSATRGSITDTQYF.

This clonotype was counted a few times. The rearrangement uses TRBV12-3 or TRBV12-4 and TRBJ1-2; no reliable D call. Trimming took off 1 base at V and 8 bases at J, with 11 bases between the two ends. The CDR3 has 13 residues. CDR3 residues: CASSLVGNSGYTF. In DNA form, the CDR3 reads TGTGCCAGCAGTTTAGTAGGCAATTCCGGCTACACCTTC.

The chain couples TRBV24-1 to TRBJ2-1; TRBD2 might be the D (6 bases). This CDR3 spans 13 amino acids. V lost 6 bases, J lost 8 bases, and 13 bases lay in between. Germline V CDR1 and CDR2: KGHDR, SFDVKD. CDR3 coding DNA: TGTGCCACCAGTCGTCGTAGGGACTATGAGCAGTTCTTC. Its translation: CATSRRRDYEQFF.

The CDR3 bases are TGTGCCAGCAGATGGACTGGCACAGATACGCAGTATTTT. Protein sequence: CASRWTGTDTQYF. This chain connects TRBV6-2 or TRBV6-3 to TRBJ2-3, with D perhaps matching TRBD2 (5 bases). CDR3 size: 13 residues. Trimming cost V 6 bases and J 1 base, with 8 bases left between them. Germline V CDR1 and CDR2: MNHEY, SVGEGT.

There are a few counts of this clonotype. The V gene is TRBV5-5, the J gene TRBJ2-7, with D perhaps matching TRBD1 (6 bases). V lost 0 bases and J 5 bases, leaving 15 bases between the germline ends. The CDR3 is 15 amino acids. Germline values: CDR1 SGHKS, CDR2 YYEKEE (reference sequence). CDR3 sequence reads: CASSLVQGSLDEQYF. CDR3 DNA: TGTGCCAGCAGCTTGGTGCAGGGGAGTTTGGACGAGCAGTACTTC.

The V call is TRBV7-2, the J call TRBJ2-1; 9 positions match TRBD1. The CDR3 has 17 residues. Germline V gene sequence: CDR1 SGHTA, CDR2 FQGNSA. The V and J ends lost 2 bases and 9 bases, in that order; junction bases with no gene match: 14. The CDR3 is CASSLTGTGNIGSEQFF. CDR3 in DNA: TGTGCCAGCAGCTTAACCGGGACAGGGAATATCGGTAGTGAGCAGTTCTTC.

This clonotype was detected only a few times. The V gene is TRBV20-1, the J gene TRBJ1-1; possible D gene TRBD1, 6 bases. Germline lookup yields CDR1 DFQATT and CDR2 SNEGSKA (reference sequence). Trimming removed 0 bases at V and 1 base at J, with 12 bases between. The CDR3 is made up of 15 amino acids. This chain's CDR3 is CSARDSFRGNTEAFF. The CDR3 DNA reads TGCAGTGCTAGAGATTCTTTCAGGGGGAACACTGAAGCTTTCTTT.

This clonotype appeared a few times. The rearrangement links TRBV2 to TRBJ1-2, with D perhaps matching TRBD1 (5 bases). CDR1 is SNHLY, CDR2 FYNNEI, per germline. Trimming shortened V by 1 base and J by 4 bases, and 7 bases separated the two germline ends. This CDR3 is built from 13 residues. CDR3 residues: CASSEEGRYGYTF. Written as DNA, the CDR3 is TGTGCCAGCAGTGAAGAGGGACGCTATGGCTACACCTTC.